A selection of T cell receptor beta chains follows, all from one sample in a study of blood T cell repertoires in COVID-19. Sequencing was performed with immunoSEQ multiplex PCR; in TCRdb, only in-frame clones are kept and a portion is missing. The table shows fewer than 500,000 clones, with 70% to 90% occurring only once. Sequencing used PBMCs or T cells enriched from blood (not recorded which). The source is a woman younger than 35 with acute COVID-19. The CDR3 runs from the conserved cysteine through the conserved F or W. A D gene is named only where the DNA matches it firmly.

J gene,V gene,D gene,CDR3 DNA,CDR3 protein
TRBJ1-5,TRBV6-6,.,TGTGCCAGCAGTTACGGGACAAGGAATCAGCCCCAGCATTTT,CASSYGTRNQPQHF
TRBJ2-7,TRBV4-1,TRBD2,TGCGCCAGCAGCCAAGTGAGGTTTGGACTAGCGGGGGGGAGCCTCTACGAGCAGTACTTC,CASSQVRFGLAGGSLYEQYF
TRBJ2-1,TRBV2,TRBD1,TGTGCCACCCGGACAGGGTGGAGCTCCTACAATGAGCAGTTCTTC,CATRTGWSSYNEQFF
TRBJ2-1,TRBV5-1,TRBD1,TGCGCCAGCAGCCCGGGACAGGAGTACAATGAGCAGTTCTTC,CASSPGQEYNEQFF
TRBJ1-2,TRBV6-5,.,TGTGCCAGCAGGGGCGCAAGCTCCATCTACACCTTC,CASRGASSIYTF
TRBJ1-6,TRBV7-9,.,TGTGCCAGCAGCTCCACAGTCTATAATTCACCCCTCCACTTT,CASSSTVYNSPLHF
TRBJ2-1,TRBV10-3,.,TGTGCCATCAGTGAGACGGGGGCGGGAGTTACCCATTACAATGAGCAGTTCTTC,CAISETGAGVTHYNEQFF
TRBJ2-7,TRBV10-3,.,TGTGCCATCAGTGACCCGTCCGCCTACGAGCAGTACTTC,CAISDPSAYEQYF
TRBJ1-6,TRBV4-3,.,TGCGCCAGCAGCCAAGATTTGAGGACAGTAAATTCACCCCTCCACTTT,CASSQDLRTVNSPLHF
TRBJ2-3,TRBV27,TRBD2,TGTGCCAGCAGTTCCGGACTAGCGGGGAGCACAGATACGCAGTATTTT,CASSSGLAGSTDTQYF
TRBJ1-2,TRBV5-5,.,TGTGCCAGCAGCTTGTCCAGGGGAAGAGGCGGCTACACCTTC,CASSLSRGRGGYTF
TRBJ2-1,TRBV7-9,.,TGTGCCAGCAGCTTAGCGGGCAGAAGCTCCTACAATGAGCAGTTCTTC,CASSLAGRSSYNEQFF
TRBJ2-7,TRBV30,TRBD1,TGTGCCGGAATGATCAGGGGGAAACCCTACGAGCAGTACTTC,CAGMIRGKPYEQYF
TRBJ1-1,TRBV4-2,.,TGTGCCAGCAGCCGAGACAGAACCGAAGCTTTCTTT,CASSRDRTEAFF
TRBJ1-2,TRBV13,TRBD1,TGTGCCAGCAGCTTACAGGGGGAAGGTGGCTACACCTTC,CASSLQGEGGYTF
TRBJ2-7,TRBV21-1,.,TGTGCCAGCAGCGCAAAGCCGAGCGGGACCCCCTACGAGCAGTACTTC,CASSAKPSGTPYEQYF
TRBJ1-2,TRBV3-1/TRBV3-2,.,TGTGCCAGCAGCCAAGCGACAGGCGATAACTATGGCTACACCTTC,CASSQATGDNYGYTF
TRBJ2-7,TRBV3-1/TRBV3-2,TRBD1,TGTGCCAGCAGCCGCCGGGACAGGGGGTGGGAGCAGTACTTC,CASSRRDRGWEQYF
TRBJ2-3,TRBV29-1,TRBD1,TGCAGCGTGAGGACCCCGGGACAGGGGGCTTATCGCACAGATACGCAGTATTTT,CSVRTPGQGAYRTDTQYF
TRBJ2-5,TRBV6-2/TRBV6-3,.,TGTGCCAGCAGTGGAGTGGGGGCTGTACAAGAGACCCAGTACTTC,CASSGVGAVQETQYF